This T cell receptor beta chain was recorded in a study of T cell repertoires in cytomegalovirus infection. At the level of the study: Newly reported HLA-C-restricted and thoroughly characterized HLA-B-restricted CMV epitopes were employed. Indications of both CMV infection and matching HLA type were provided by public TCR beta signatures. Study-wide findings and caveats: Dominating the ex vivo response were TCR beta clonotypes that were CMV-specific and HLA-C-restricted.

Regarding this clonotype: Antigen specificity is unknown.

Each CDR3 protein is one row after TCRdb ran MiXCR on the reads. The sample lists approximately 910,000 distinct CDR3 sequences, about a third occurring once. The material was cultured CD8+ T cells from PBMCs, obtained from culture after CMV antigen stimulation. This sequence originates from a human donor in good health (CMV status not recorded). Some clones in this sample may be carry-over from other donors' samples.

The CDR3 region is CASSLAGTGYTEAFF. The CDR3 DNA reads as TGTGCCAGCAGTTTAGCCGGGACAGGATACACTGAAGCTTTCTTT. The chain is built from TRBV12-3 or TRBV12-4 and TRBJ1-1; 8 bases match TRBD1. Germline trimming cut 0 bases from V and 3 bases from J; bases unmatched to any gene: 3. The CDR3 length is 15 residues.